This entry concerns a single T cell receptor beta chain. Its antigen is not identified. Deletions cut 1 base from V and 7 bases from J, with 5 bases between. The germline CDR1 and CDR2 sequences are SNHLY and FYNNEI. This CDR3 has 12 amino acids. This sample was included in a study of T cell responses to AZD1222 COVID-19 vaccine. Points from the study as a whole: There were mostly white British donors and more females than males, and clonal diversity was possibly underestimated. Across spike, vaccine-associated CD4 TCRs were found, dominant at 160-218 and 743-854. The study sampled repertoires only after the peak T cell response. AZD1222 recipients seropositive at baseline numbered only five or six.

Sequencing was performed with immunoSEQ multiplex PCR; in TCRdb, only in-frame clones are kept and a portion is missing. The sample lists about 45,000 clones, just under 80% seen once, with about 22% in the top ten. The receptor comes from an adult who received the MenACWY meningococcal vaccine as a control. V gene TRBV2 combines with J gene TRBJ2-1; unclear D gene. This sample comprised peripheral blood, obtained 28 days after the second dose of the MenACWY control vaccine. The CDR3 region has the DNA TGTGCCAGCAGTGAAGTATGGAATGAGCAGTTCTTC. Amino acids: CASSEVWNEQFF.